What follows are 9 T cell receptor beta chains derived from one specimen sequenced in a study of T cell clusters in autoimmune cytopenias. Approximately 40,000 genome equivalents of blood DNA were amplified for TRB. One tube held mixed TRB-A and TRB-B primer pools for touch-down PCR. TCRdb reanalyzed the multiplex PCR reads and collapses them to one entry per CDR3 protein, without DNA. In all, the sample yields around 2,000 distinct CDR3 sequences. The sample was also reused in another study, on T cell repertoires in aging, cancer and after chemotherapy.

The specimen sequenced was peripheral blood. These TCRs come from a human donor in good health.

This clonotype is identified as medium-sized from frequency. The V call is TRBV30, the J call TRBJ1-4. The CDR3 consists of 13 residues. Germline-derived CDR1 and CDR2 are GTSNPN and SVGIG (reference sequence). The CDR3 sequence is CAWSRSDLEKLFF. Based on the CDR3 plus reference TRBV30 and TRBJ1-4, the full variable domain is SQTIHQWPATLVQPVGSPLSLECTVEGTSNPNLYWYRQAAGRGLQLLFYSVGIGQISSEVPQNLSASRPQDRQFILSSKKLLLSDSGFYLCAWSRSDLEKLFFGSGTQLSVL.

This clonotype is called medium-sized based on its frequency. This rearrangement joins TRBV27 to TRBJ2-1; the TCRdb call, TRBD2, lacks DNA for checking. Germline CDR1 MNHEY, CDR2 SMNVEV (reference sequence). The CDR3 extends over 18 amino acids. The chain's CDR3 is CASSSGTSGSGGYNEQFF.

This chain links TRBV29-1 with TRBJ2-1; lacking DNA, the TRBD2 call made by TCRdb goes unchecked. This CDR3 comprises 16 residues. Germline lookup yields CDR1 SQVTM and CDR2 ANQGSEA. The CDR3 sequence is CSVEGGLAGSYNEQFF.

This clonotype registers large by frequency. This chain links TRBV29-1 with TRBJ1-1; TCRdb's assignment of TRBD1 cannot be checked, as there is no DNA. The CDR3 runs to 11 residues. Looked up from germline, CDR1 is SQVTM and CDR2 is ANQGSEA. The chain's CDR3 is CSGVDSTEAFF.

The chain employs TRBV6-5 and TRBJ1-3. The CDR3 covers 11 residues. Per germline, CDR1 MNHEY and CDR2 SVGAGI. The chain's CDR3 is CATRLGNAIYF.

The chain couples TRBV24-1 to TRBJ2-5; the TCRdb D gene call, TRBD1, has no DNA to confirm it. This CDR3 contains 12 residues. The germline CDR1 and CDR2 sequences are KGHDR and SFDVKD. The CDR3 loop is CATVDGGGTQYF.

The chain couples TRBV27 to TRBJ2-1; TCRdb reports TRBD2, a call that lacks DNA to check it against. The CDR3 is 18 residues long. In germline, CDR1 is MNHEY, CDR2 SMNVEV (reference sequence). CDR3 residues: CASSSGTSGGYSYNEQFF.

The rearrangement joins TRBV20-1 to TRBJ1-2; TCRdb lists TRBD1, though no DNA is available to test this call. The CDR3 runs 15 residues. Germline V gene data show CDR1 as DFQATT and CDR2 as SNEGSKA (reference sequence). This chain's CDR3 is CSARETGGGTYGYTF.

Considering frequency, this clonotype is medium-sized. The chain is built from TRBV6-1 and TRBJ2-7; TCRdb returns TRBD1, unconfirmable since there is no DNA. The CDR3 is 15 residues long. Per germline, CDR1 MNHNS and CDR2 SASEGT. CDR3 amino acids: CASSEYRGEAYEQYF.